Presented here are 14 T cell receptor beta chains from one specimen sequenced in a study of cytomegalovirus exposure and HLA in healthy donors. Use of 60 Vbeta and 13 Jbeta primers characterized the PCR. TCRdb's table, derived via immunoSEQ multiplex PCR, lists solely in-frame clones and lacks some. Of 35,000 to 55,000 clones detected, approximately 57% appear once; the ten largest clones hold more than 10%. The sequencing input was PBMCs. These receptors were obtained from a man aged 55 to 70 in good health and CMV-seropositive.

The chain links TRBV19 to TRBJ1-1; a possible D gene is TRBD1 (5 bases). This CDR3 has 14 residues. The germline V and J ends were trimmed by 5 bases and 4 bases, with 14 bases remaining between them. Germline CDR1 reads LNHDA; CDR2 reads SQIVND (reference sequence). This chain's CDR3 is CASSRAGIFTEAFF. CDR3 coding DNA: TGTGCCAGTAGTCGGGCAGGGATTTTCACTGAAGCTTTCTTT.

CDR3 in amino acids: CASSIQAAVSTDTQYF. CDR3 DNA sequence: TGTGCCAGTAGTATCCAAGCGGCTGTGAGCACAGATACGCAGTATTTT. This chain links TRBV19 with TRBJ2-3, with a weak D call TRBD2 (5 bases). Deletions cut 3 bases from V and 0 bases from J, with 13 bases between. This CDR3 spans 16 amino acids. Germline lookup yields CDR1 LNHDA and CDR2 SQIVND (reference sequence).

The J gene is TRBJ2-1, the V gene TRBV2; D remains ambiguous. Germline V CDR1 and CDR2: SNHLY, FYNNEI. The CDR3 is 14 amino acids. With 4 bases removed from V and 6 bases from J, the gap between germline ends came to 13 bases. The DNA for the CDR3 is TGTGCCAGCAGTGCGGGTCTATTGGGCAATGAGCAGTTCTTC. Protein sequence: CASSAGLLGNEQFF.

V and J are TRBV10-3 and TRBJ1-2; weak D call: TRBD1 (6 bases). V was cut by 0 bases and J by 9 bases, with 20 bases left in between. The CDR3 sequence is 16 residues long. The germline gives CDR1 ENHRY, CDR2 SYGVKD. This CDR3 reads CAISESSPQGTRSYTF. CDR3 sequence (DNA): TGTGCCATCAGTGAGTCATCCCCACAGGGTACGCGAAGCTACACCTTC.

On this clone: The junction departs from the called germline gene at one end, perhaps through a read error. This CDR3 reads CASSLLTPRQPQHF. CDR3 in DNA: TGTGCTAGCAGCTTATTGACGCCGCGGCAGCCCCAGCATTTT. The chain couples TRBV7-7 to TRBJ1-5, with D unresolved. Germline V lookup: CDR1 SSHAT, CDR2 FNYEAQ (reference sequence). CDR3 length: 14 residues.

The chain uses TRBV6-6 and TRBJ2-4; 11 nucleotides align to TRBD2. With 6 bases clipped from V and 0 bases from J, the junction kept 1 base outside the gene matches. The germline gives CDR1 MNHNY, CDR2 SVGAGI (reference sequence). The CDR3 loop spans 15 amino acids. The CDR3 DNA sequence: TGTGCCAGCAGCGGACTAGCGGGAGCCAAAAACATTCAGTACTTC. Translation: CASSGLAGAKNIQYF.

This clone was observed a few times. This chain connects TRBV13 to TRBJ2-7, with D maybe TRBD1 (6 bases). Germline lookup yields CDR1 PRHDT and CDR2 FYEKMQ (reference sequence). This CDR3 is built from 17 residues. V was shortened by 4 bases and J by 5 bases, with 24 bases between the two germline ends. CDR3 sequence (DNA): TGTGCCAGCAGCTCTGGCCTAGAGGGCAGGGGCAGAGACGAGCAGTACTTC. This encodes CASSSGLEGRGRDEQYF.

CDR3 nucleotides: TGTGCCAGCAGCGCCCAGGGAATCAATGAAAAACTGTTTTTT. Encoded protein: CASSAQGINEKLFF. V is TRBV9 and J is TRBJ1-4; a weak D match, TRBD1 (5 bases). The V end was cut by 3 bases, the J end by 5 bases, with 11 bases between. The CDR3 contains 14 residues. CDR1 and CDR2 (germline): SGDLS, YYNGEE.

V gene TRBV6-6 combines with J gene TRBJ2-7; D remains unclear. The V gene's germline CDR1 is MNHNY and CDR2 SVGAGI (reference sequence). This CDR3 has 12 amino acids. Trimming took 5 bases from V and 3 from J, leaving 8 bases between them. The CDR3 DNA reads TGTGCCAGCAGTCCCCGACTCTACGAGCAGTACTTC. Translating gives CASSPRLYEQYF.

This sequence joins TRBV2 and TRBJ2-1; TRBD2 matches at 7 bases. The junction had 10 bases not matched to a gene; V was cut back by 4 bases and J by 4 bases. From germline, CDR1 is SNHLY and CDR2 FYNNEI. The CDR3 runs to 16 residues. The CDR3 sequence is CASSVASGLEYNEQFF. CDR3 coding DNA: TGTGCCAGCAGTGTGGCTAGCGGTCTAGAGTACAATGAGCAGTTCTTC.

The chain uses TRBV4-2 and TRBJ2-7; 7 bases match TRBD1. J lost 2 bases, V lost 4 bases, and 11 bases had no gene match. The CDR3 covers 16 residues. Germline loops: CDR1 LGHNA, CDR2 YNFKEQ. CDR3 protein: CASSPTDRPATYEQYF. The DNA for the CDR3 is TGTGCCAGCAGCCCAACGGACAGGCCTGCGACCTACGAGCAGTACTTC.

This clone appeared a few times. One end of the junction varies from germline; a read error may be responsible. The J gene is TRBJ1-4, the V gene TRBV2; TRBD1 matches 9 bases. Germline-derived CDR1 and CDR2 are SNHLY and FYNNEI. This CDR3 has 12 amino acids. The CDR3 protein is CASRSLGQGELF. DNA of the CDR3: TGTGCCAGCAGGAGCCTGGGACAGGGCGAACTTTTT.

This clone was observed a few times. This chain uses TRBV28 with TRBJ2-1; 7 nucleotides align to TRBD2. The CDR3 runs 15 residues. The V segment lost 2 bases and the J segment 7 bases; nucleotides outside the gene matches: 8. Germline V gives CDR1 MDHEN, CDR2 SYDVKM. The CDR3 loop is CASSLAGANLNEQFF. The CDR3 nucleotides read TGTGCCAGCAGTTTAGCGGGAGCCAATTTGAATGAGCAGTTCTTC.

The genes are TRBV11-2 and TRBJ1-1; D is possibly TRBD1 (5 bases). V lost 0 bases and J 6 bases, leaving 8 bases between the germline ends. CDR3 size: 13 residues. CDR1 SGHAT and CDR2 FQNNGV come from the germline V gene. This CDR3 is CASSLDLGAEAFF. CDR3 sequence (DNA): TGTGCCAGCAGCTTAGATCTAGGGGCTGAAGCTTTCTTT. The whole variable domain, filled in from reference TRBV11-2 and TRBJ1-1, reads EAGVAQSPRYKIIEKRQSVAFWCNPISGHATLYWYQQILGQGPKLLIQFQNNGVVDDSQLPKDRFSAERLKGVDSTLKIQPAKLEDSAVYLCASSLDLGAEAFFGQGTRLTVV.